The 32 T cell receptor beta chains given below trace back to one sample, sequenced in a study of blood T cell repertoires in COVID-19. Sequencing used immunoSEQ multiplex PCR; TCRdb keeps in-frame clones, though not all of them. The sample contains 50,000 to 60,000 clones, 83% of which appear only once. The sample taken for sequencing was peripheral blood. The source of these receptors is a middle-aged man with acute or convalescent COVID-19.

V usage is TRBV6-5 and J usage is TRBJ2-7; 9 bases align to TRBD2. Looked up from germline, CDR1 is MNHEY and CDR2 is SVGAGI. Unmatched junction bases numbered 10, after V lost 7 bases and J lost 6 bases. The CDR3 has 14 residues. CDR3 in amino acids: CASTPRAGGGEQYV. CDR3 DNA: TGTGCCAGCACCCCCAGAGCGGGGGGTGGCGAGCAGTACGTC.

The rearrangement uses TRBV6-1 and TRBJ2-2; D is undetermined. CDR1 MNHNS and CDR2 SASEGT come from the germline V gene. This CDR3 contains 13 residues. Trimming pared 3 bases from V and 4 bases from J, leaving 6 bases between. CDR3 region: CASSETFTGELFF. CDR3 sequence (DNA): TGTGCCAGCAGTGAGACTTTCACCGGGGAGCTGTTTTTT.

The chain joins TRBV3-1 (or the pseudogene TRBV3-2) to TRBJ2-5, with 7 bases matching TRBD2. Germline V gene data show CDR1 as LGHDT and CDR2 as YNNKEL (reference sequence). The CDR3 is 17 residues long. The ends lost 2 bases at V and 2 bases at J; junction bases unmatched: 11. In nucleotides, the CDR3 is TGTGCCAGCAGCCAAAAACGGAGTAGCGGGCCGCAAGAGACCCAGTACTTC. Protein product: CASSQKRSSGPQETQYF.

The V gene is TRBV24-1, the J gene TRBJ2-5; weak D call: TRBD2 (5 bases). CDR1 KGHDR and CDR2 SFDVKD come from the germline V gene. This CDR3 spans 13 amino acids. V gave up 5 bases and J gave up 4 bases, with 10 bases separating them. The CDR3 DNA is TGTGCCACCAGTGCGTTGGGGAGAGAGACCCAGTACTTC. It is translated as CATSALGRETQYF.

CDR3 in amino acids: CASSLGKNQPQHF. DNA of the CDR3: TGTGCCAGCAGCTTGGGTAAAAATCAGCCCCAGCATTTT. The rearrangement joins TRBV5-4 to TRBJ1-5; no firm D call. The CDR3 contains 13 residues. CDR1 and CDR2 (germline): SGHNT, YYREEE (reference sequence). Deletions cut 0 bases from V and 4 bases from J, with 5 bases between.

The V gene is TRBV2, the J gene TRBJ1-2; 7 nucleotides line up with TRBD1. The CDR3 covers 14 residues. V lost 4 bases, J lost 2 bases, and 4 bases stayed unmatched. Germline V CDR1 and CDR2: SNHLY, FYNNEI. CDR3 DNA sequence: TGTGCCAGCAGTGCCCGACAGGGAAACTATGGCTACACCTTC. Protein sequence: CASSARQGNYGYTF.

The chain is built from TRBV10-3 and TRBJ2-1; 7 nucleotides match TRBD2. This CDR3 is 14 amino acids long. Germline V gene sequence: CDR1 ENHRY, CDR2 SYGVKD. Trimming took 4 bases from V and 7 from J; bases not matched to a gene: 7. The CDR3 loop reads CAISGSGNGNEQFF. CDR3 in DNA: TGTGCCATCAGTGGGAGCGGGAATGGGAATGAGCAGTTCTTC.

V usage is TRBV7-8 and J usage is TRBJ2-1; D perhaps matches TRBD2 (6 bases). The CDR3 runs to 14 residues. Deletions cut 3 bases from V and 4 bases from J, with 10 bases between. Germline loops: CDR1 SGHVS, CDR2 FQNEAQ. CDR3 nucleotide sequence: TGTGCCAGCAGCTTCGGGGGTCCTTACAATGAGCAGTTCTTC. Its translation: CASSFGGPYNEQFF.

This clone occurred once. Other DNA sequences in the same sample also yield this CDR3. The CDR3 nucleotides are TGTGCCAGCAGCCGGGACAGGAACTATGGCTACACCTTC. Translated, it gives CASSRDRNYGYTF. V and J are TRBV7-8 and TRBJ1-2; 8 bases match TRBD1. The trim removed 5 bases at V and 2 bases at J, leaving 1 base unmatched. Germline assignment: CDR1 SGHVS and CDR2 FQNEAQ. The CDR3 consists of 13 residues.

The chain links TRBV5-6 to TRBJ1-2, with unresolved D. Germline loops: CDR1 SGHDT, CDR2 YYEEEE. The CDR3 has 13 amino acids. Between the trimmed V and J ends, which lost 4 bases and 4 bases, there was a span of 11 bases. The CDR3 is CASSLWRPYGYTF. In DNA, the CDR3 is TGTGCCAGCAGCCTGTGGAGACCCTATGGCTACACCTTC.

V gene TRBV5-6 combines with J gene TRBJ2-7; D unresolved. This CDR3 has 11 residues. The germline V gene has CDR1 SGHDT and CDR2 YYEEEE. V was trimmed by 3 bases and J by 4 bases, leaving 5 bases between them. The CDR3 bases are TGTGCCAGCAGCTCCTTATACGAGCAGTACTTC. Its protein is CASSSLYEQYF.

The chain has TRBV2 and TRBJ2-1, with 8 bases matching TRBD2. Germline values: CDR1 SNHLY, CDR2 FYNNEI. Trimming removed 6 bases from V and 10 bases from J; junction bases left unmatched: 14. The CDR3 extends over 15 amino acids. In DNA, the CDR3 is TGTGCCAGCAGCCCAGGGTTCCTAGCGGGTGGGGAGCAGTTCTTC. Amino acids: CASSPGFLAGGEQFF.

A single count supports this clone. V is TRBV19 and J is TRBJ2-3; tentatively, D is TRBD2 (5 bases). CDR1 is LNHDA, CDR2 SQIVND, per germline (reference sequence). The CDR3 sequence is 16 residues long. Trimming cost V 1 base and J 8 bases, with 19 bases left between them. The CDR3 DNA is TGTGCCAGTAGTATAGGCGGACTCGTCGGCAGTGTTACGCAGTATTTT. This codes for CASSIGGLVGSVTQYF.

This chain's CDR3 is CASSLGTSYNEQFF. The DNA of the CDR3 is TGTGCCAGCAGCTTGGGAACTAGTTACAATGAGCAGTTCTTC. The V gene is TRBV5-8, the J gene TRBJ2-1; D might be TRBD2 (5 bases). CDR3 length: 14 residues. Between the trimmed V and J ends, which lost 0 bases and 4 bases, there was a span of 8 bases. From germline, CDR1 is SGHTS and CDR2 YDEGEE.

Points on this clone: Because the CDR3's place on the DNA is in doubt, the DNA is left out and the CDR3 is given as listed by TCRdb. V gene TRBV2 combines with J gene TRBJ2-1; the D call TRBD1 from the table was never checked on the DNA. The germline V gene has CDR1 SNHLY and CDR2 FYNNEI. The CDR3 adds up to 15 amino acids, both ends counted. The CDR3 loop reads CASSETIVGQGTRFF.

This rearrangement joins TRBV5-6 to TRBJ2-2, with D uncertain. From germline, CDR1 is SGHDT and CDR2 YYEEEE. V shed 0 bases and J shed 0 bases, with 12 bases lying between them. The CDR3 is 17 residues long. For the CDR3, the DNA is TGTGCCAGCAGCTTGGGGTTAGGAAGCGCGAACACCGGGGAGCTGTTTTTT. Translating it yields CASSLGLGSANTGELFF. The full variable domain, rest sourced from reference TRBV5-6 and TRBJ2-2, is DAGVTQSPTHLIKTRGQQVTLRCSPKSGHDTVSWYQQALGQGPQFIFQYYEEEERQRGNFPDRFSGHQFPNYSSELNVNALLLGDSALYLCASSLGLGSANTGELFFGEGSRLTVL.

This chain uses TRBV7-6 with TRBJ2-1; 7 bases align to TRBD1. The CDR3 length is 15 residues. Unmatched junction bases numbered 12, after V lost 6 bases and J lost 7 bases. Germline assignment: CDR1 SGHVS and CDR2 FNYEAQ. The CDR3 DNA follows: TGTGCCAGCAGTTTTCAGAAGGGACAGCTTAATGAGCAGTTCTTC. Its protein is CASSFQKGQLNEQFF.

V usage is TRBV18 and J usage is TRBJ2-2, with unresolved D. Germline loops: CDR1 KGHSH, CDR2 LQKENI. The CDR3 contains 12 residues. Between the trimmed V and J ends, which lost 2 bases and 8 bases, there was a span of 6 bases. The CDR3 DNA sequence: TGTGCCAGCTCACCAGAGAAGGGGGAGCTGTTTTTT. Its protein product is CASSPEKGELFF. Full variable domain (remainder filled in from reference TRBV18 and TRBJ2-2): NAGVMQNPRHLVRRRGQEARLRCSPMKGHSHVYWYRQLPEEGLKFMVYLQKENIIDESGMPKERFSAEFPKEGPSILRIQQVVRGDSAAYFCASSPEKGELFFGEGSRLTVL.

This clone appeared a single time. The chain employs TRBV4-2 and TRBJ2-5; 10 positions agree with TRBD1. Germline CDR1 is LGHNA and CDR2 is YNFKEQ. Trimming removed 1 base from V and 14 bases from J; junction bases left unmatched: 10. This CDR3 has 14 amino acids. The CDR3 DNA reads TGTGCCAGCAGCCAAGCCGGGACAGGGGAGTTGTACTACTTC. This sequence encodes CASSQAGTGELYYF.

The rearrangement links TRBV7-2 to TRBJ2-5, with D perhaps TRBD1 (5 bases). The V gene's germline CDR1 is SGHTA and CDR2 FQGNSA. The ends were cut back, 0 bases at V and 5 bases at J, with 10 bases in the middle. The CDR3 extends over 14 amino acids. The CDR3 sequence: CASSLAGAGETQYF. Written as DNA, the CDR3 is TGTGCCAGCAGCTTAGCAGGGGCCGGGGAGACCCAGTACTTC.

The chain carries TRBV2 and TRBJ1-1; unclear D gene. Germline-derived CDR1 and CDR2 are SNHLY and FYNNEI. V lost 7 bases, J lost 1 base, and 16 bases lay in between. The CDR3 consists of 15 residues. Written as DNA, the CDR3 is TGTGCCAGCAAAAAAAACGGGGTGGGGAACACTGAAGCTTTCTTT. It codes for CASKKNGVGNTEAFF.

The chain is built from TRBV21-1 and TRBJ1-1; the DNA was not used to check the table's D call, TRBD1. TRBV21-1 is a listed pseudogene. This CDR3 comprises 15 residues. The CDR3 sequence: CASSKWDRENTEAFF. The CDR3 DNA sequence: TGTGCCAGCAGCAAATGGGACAGGGAGAACACTGAAGCTTTCTTT.

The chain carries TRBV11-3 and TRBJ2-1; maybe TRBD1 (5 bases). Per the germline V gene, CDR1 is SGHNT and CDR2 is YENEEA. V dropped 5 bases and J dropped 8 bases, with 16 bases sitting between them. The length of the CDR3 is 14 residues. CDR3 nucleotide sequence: TGTGCCAGCAGCGCCAGGCGACAGACCCATGAGCAGTTCTTC. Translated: CASSARRQTHEQFF.

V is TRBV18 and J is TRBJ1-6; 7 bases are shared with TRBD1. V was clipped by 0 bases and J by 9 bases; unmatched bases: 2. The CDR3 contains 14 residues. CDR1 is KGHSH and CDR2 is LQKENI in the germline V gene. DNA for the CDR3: TGTGCCAGCTCACCACCGAACAGGGGTTCACCCCTCCACTTT. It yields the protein CASSPPNRGSPLHF.

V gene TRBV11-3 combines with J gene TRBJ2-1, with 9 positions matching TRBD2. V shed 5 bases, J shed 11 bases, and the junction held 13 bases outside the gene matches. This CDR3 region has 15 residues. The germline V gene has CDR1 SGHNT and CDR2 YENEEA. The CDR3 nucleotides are TGTGCCAGCAGCCAGGGTCTAGCGGGGATCGGGAAGCAGTTCTTC. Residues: CASSQGLAGIGKQFF.

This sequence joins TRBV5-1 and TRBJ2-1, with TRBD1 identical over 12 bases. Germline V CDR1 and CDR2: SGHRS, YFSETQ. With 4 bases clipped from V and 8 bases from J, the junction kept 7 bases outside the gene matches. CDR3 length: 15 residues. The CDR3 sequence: CASSLGTGGIDEQFF. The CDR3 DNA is TGCGCCAGCAGCCTCGGGACAGGGGGCATCGATGAGCAGTTCTTC.

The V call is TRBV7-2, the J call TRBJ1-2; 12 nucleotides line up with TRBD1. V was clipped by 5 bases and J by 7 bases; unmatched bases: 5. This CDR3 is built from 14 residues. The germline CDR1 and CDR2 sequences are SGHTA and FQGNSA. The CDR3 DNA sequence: TGTGCCAGCAGCGGGACAGGGGGCTTATCTGGCTACACCTTC. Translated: CASSGTGGLSGYTF.

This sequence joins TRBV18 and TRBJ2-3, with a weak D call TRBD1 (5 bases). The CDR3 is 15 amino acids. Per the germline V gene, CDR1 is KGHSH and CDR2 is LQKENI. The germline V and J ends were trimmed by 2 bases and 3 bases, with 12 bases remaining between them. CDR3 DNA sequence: TGTGCCAGCTCACCAGGGCAGGGATGGACAGATACGCAGTATTTT. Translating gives CASSPGQGWTDTQYF.

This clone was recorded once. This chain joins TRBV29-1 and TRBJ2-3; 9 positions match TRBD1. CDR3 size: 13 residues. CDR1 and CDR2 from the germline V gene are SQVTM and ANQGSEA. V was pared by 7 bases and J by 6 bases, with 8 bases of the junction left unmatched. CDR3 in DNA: TGCAGCGGAAAACAGGGGGCTTGGGATACGCAGTATTTT. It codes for CSGKQGAWDTQYF.

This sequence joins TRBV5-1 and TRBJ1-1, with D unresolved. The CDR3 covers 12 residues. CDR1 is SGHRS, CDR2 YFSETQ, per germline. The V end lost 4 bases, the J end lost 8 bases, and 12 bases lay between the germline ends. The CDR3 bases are TGCGCCAGCAGCCCCGCGGGCCTCGAAGCTTTCTTT. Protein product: CASSPAGLEAFF.

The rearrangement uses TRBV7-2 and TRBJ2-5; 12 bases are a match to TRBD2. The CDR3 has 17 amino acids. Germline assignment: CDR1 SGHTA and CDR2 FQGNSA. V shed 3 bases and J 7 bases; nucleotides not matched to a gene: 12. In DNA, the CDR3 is TGTGCCAGCAGCTTGAGGGGGACTAGCGGGTGGAGGGGGACCCAGTACTTC. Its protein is CASSLRGTSGWRGTQYF.

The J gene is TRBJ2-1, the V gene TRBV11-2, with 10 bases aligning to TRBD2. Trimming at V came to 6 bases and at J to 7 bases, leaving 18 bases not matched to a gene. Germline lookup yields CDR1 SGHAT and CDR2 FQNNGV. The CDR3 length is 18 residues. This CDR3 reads CASSPNRASGGRGNEQFF. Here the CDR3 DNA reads TGTGCCAGCAGTCCCAATCGGGCTAGCGGGGGCCGGGGGAATGAGCAGTTCTTC.